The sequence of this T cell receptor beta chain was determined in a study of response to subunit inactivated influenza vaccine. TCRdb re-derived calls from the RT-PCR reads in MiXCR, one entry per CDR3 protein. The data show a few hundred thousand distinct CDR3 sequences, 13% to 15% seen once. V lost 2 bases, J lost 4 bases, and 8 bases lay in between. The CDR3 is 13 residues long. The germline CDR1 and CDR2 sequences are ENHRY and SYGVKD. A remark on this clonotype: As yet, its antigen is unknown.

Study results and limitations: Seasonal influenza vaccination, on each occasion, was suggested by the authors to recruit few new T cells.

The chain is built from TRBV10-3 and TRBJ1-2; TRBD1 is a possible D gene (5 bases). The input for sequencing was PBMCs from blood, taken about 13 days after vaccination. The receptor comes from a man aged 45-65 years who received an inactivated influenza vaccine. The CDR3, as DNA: TGTGCCATCAGTGAGGCAGACAGCTATGGCTACACCTTC. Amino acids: CAISEADSYGYTF.